This is a list of T cell receptor beta chains from one sample in a study of beta chain features in type 1 diabetes. Repertoires were generated with immunoSEQ multiplex PCR, while TCRdb's copy carries only in-frame clones and drops some. The sample has hundreds of thousands of clones, roughly 16% seen once. The sample consisted of naive CD4+ T cells from blood. These receptors originate from a woman aged 18-35 years in good health. CDR3s include the opening cysteine and the closing phenylalanine or tryptophan. A D gene is named only where the DNA matches it firmly. Size is stated for part of the rows, as once, few or many counts, or as a class when the clone is expanded.

j_gene,d_gene,v_gene,abundance,CDR3aa,CDR3nt
TRBJ2-5,NA,TRBV29-1,few,CSVVGKVETQYF,TGCAGCGTTGTGGGGAAGGTAGAGACCCAGTACTTC
TRBJ2-2,TRBD2,TRBV10-3,NA,CAISGGLAVTGELFF,TGTGCCATCAGTGGAGGACTAGCGGTCACCGGGGAGCTGTTTTTT
TRBJ2-7,TRBD1,TRBV13,few,CASSSRTGRHEQYF,TGTGCCAGCAGCTCCCGGACAGGGAGGCACGAGCAGTACTTC
TRBJ2-3,NA,TRBV5-4,NA,CASSQGDTDTQYF,TGCGCCAGCAGCCAAGGGGATACAGATACGCAGTATTTT
TRBJ1-1,NA,TRBV2,NA,CASHRAPSEAFF,TGTGCCAGCCACAGGGCGCCGAGTGAAGCTTTCTTT
TRBJ2-7,NA,TRBV6-5,few,CASSTSPNMPEQYF,TGTGCCAGCAGCACAAGCCCCAATATGCCCGAGCAGTACTTC
TRBJ2-6,NA,TRBV21-1,few,CASSKEGAGALISGANVLTF,TGTGCCAGCAGCAAAGAGGGGGCAGGGGCGCTAATTTCTGGGGCCAACGTCCTGACTTTC
TRBJ2-7,NA,TRBV7-2,NA,CASSLVQGQGYEQYF,TGTGCCAGCAGCTTAGTTCAGGGTCAAGGCTACGAGCAGTACTTC
TRBJ2-1,TRBD2,TRBV10-3,NA,CAILAGTSGSWNEQFF,TGTGCCATTCTCGCCGGGACTAGCGGGAGTTGGAATGAGCAGTTCTTC
TRBJ1-3,NA,TRBV10-3,few,CASLGGLGPGNTIYF,TGTGCCTCCCTTGGGGGTTTGGGCCCTGGAAACACCATATATTTT
TRBJ2-1,NA,TRBV10-3,NA,CAISEGSVGSYNEQFF,TGTGCCATCAGTGAAGGTAGCGTTGGTTCCTACAATGAGCAGTTCTTC
TRBJ1-2,NA,TRBV27,NA,CATGKNYGYTF,TGTGCCACCGGAAAAAACTATGGCTACACCTTC
TRBJ2-7,TRBD1,TRBV7-2,NA,CASSTDRLYEQYF,TGTGCCAGCAGCACGGACAGGCTTTACGAGCAGTACTTC
TRBJ1-1,NA,TRBV6-6,NA,CASSPGTWDTEAFF,TGTGCCAGCAGCCCCGGGACATGGGACACTGAAGCTTTCTTT
TRBJ2-7,NA,TRBV7-9,few,CASSLAAEQYF,TGTGCCAGCAGCTTAGCTGCCGAGCAGTACTTC
TRBJ2-1,NA,TRBV15,NA,CATSRDLLPKADIRSSYNEQFF,TGTGCCACCAGCAGAGATCTTCTGCCTAAAGCCGACATTAGAAGCTCCTACAATGAGCAGTTCTTC
TRBJ2-2,NA,TRBV27,few,CASTPFPPNTGELFF,TGTGCCAGCACCCCTTTCCCACCGAACACCGGGGAGCTGTTTTTT
TRBJ1-4,TRBD1,TRBV6-5,NA,CASSFRGAGEKLFF,TGTGCCAGCAGCTTCAGGGGGGCCGGGGAAAAACTGTTTTTT
TRBJ2-2,TRBD2,TRBV9,few,CASSVERASGGELFF,TGTGCCAGCAGCGTAGAACGGGCTAGCGGCGGGGAGCTGTTTTTT
TRBJ2-1,TRBD2,TRBV7-8,few,CASRDITSGSSNNEQFF,TGTGCCAGCAGAGACATTACTAGCGGGAGTTCTAACAATGAGCAGTTCTTC
TRBJ2-6,TRBD1,TRBV15,NA,CATNKGQLGANVLTF,TGTGCCACCAACAAGGGACAGTTAGGGGCCAACGTCCTGACTTTC
TRBJ2-4,NA,TRBV28,few,CASSWQGSIQYF,TGTGCCAGCAGTTGGCAGGGGTCCATTCAGTACTTC
TRBJ2-1,TRBD1,TRBV27,few,CASRGTGPYNEQFF,TGTGCCAGCAGGGGGACAGGGCCCTACAATGAGCAGTTCTTC
TRBJ2-7,TRBD2,TRBV7-2,few,CASSLQAGSYEQYF,TGTGCCAGCAGCTTACAAGCGGGGTCCTACGAGCAGTACTTC
TRBJ1-2,TRBD1,TRBV11-2,NA,CASRNRDRGPEGGYTF,TGTGCCAGCAGAAATAGGGACAGGGGGCCAGAGGGTGGCTACACCTTC
TRBJ2-1,NA,TRBV9,NA,CASSVSGLLYNEQFF,TGTGCCAGCAGCGTATCGGGTCTACTCTACAATGAGCAGTTCTTC
TRBJ2-1,TRBD2,TRBV7-2,NA,CASSFADPGLQFF,TGTGCCAGCAGCTTTGCAGATCCGGGACTACAGTTCTTC
TRBJ2-5,NA,TRBV21-1,NA,CASSTEDSGRGRWETQYF,TGTGCCAGCAGCACTGAGGATTCCGGCAGGGGGCGCTGGGAGACCCAGTACTTC
TRBJ2-7,NA,TRBV2,few,CASSLDGYEQYF,TGTGCCAGCAGCCTCGACGGCTACGAGCAGTACTTC